Below are 17 T cell receptor beta chains sequenced from a single sample in a study of T cells in Graves' hyperthyroidism and ophthalmopathy. TCR beta CDR3 regions were amplified from RNA transcripts. HTBI primers were the set used in a first-round RT-PCR of the TCR CDR3. TCRdb passed the multiplex PCR reads through MiXCR, listing each CDR3 protein once. The profile covers about 98,000 distinct CDR3 sequences, with 35% to 45% appearing a single time and 10% taken by the ten largest. Sequencing used peripheral blood or thyroid tissue (not recorded which). These receptors came from a woman aged 25-40 years with Graves' hyperthyroidism.

The sample holds many counts of this clonotype. The J gene is TRBJ1-5, the V gene TRBV6-5, with TRBD1 matching over 9 bases. Germline CDR1 and CDR2: MNHEY and SVGAGI. Trimming at V came to 6 bases and at J to 4 bases, leaving 10 bases not matched to a gene. CDR3 size: 16 residues. In nucleotides, the CDR3 is TGTGCCAGCAGAACTACGGGACAGGGAATTAATCAGCCCCAGCATTTT. Translated: CASRTTGQGINQPQHF.

This clonotype was counted ten times or more. The rearrangement links TRBV10-3 to TRBJ1-1; TRBD1 might be the D (5 bases). The CDR3 spans 14 residues. Germline V gene lookup returns CDR1 ENHRY and CDR2 SYGVKD. With 6 bases removed from V and 7 bases from J, the gap between germline ends came to 18 bases. CDR3 DNA sequence: TGTGCCATCAGCGACCAGTGGACACTAAGTGAAGCTTTCTTT. Protein sequence: CAISDQWTLSEAFF.

This clonotype showed up many times. The chain has TRBV2 and TRBJ2-3; TRBD2 aligns across 11 bases. CDR1 is SNHLY, CDR2 FYNNEI, per germline. The CDR3 contains 15 residues. V trimming: 6 bases; J trimming: 3 bases; junction bases outside the gene matches: 5. The CDR3 sequence: CASSSSGRGTDTQYF. Here the CDR3 DNA reads TGTGCCAGCAGCAGTAGCGGGAGGGGGACAGATACGCAGTATTTT.

Ten or more counts support this clonotype. This chain joins TRBV6-5 and TRBJ1-2; tentatively, D is TRBD1 (5 bases). Trimming pared 6 bases from V and 6 bases from J, leaving 20 bases between. Germline values: CDR1 MNHEY, CDR2 SVGAGI. The CDR3 runs 15 residues. In nucleotides, the CDR3 is TGTGCCAGCAGACAAGGCCATGGGACGGGACATGGCTACACCTTC. Translation gives CASRQGHGTGHGYTF.

This chain uses TRBV20-1 with TRBJ2-7; 9 bases align to TRBD2. Trimming removed 5 bases from V and 12 bases from J; junction bases left unmatched: 5. The germline V gene has CDR1 DFQATT and CDR2 SNEGSKA (reference sequence). The CDR3 has 10 residues. The chain's CDR3 is CSAFSGSPYF. CDR3 nucleotide sequence: TGCAGTGCTTTTAGCGGGAGTCCGTACTTC.

Note on this clonotype: One junction end disagrees with the germline gene, perhaps due to a read error. The CDR3 nucleotides read TGTGCCTGCAGTGCCCCTAATCTTAACTCACCCCTCCACTTT. Residues: CACSAPNLNSPLHF. This chain uses TRBV2 with TRBJ1-6; D ambiguous. The CDR3 spans 14 residues. CDR1 is SNHLY, CDR2 FYNNEI, per germline.

This clonotype has ten or more counts. The chain uses TRBV5-1 and TRBJ1-6; TRBD1 aligns across 7 bases. The CDR3 spans 13 residues. The V gene's germline CDR1 is SGHRS and CDR2 YFSETQ. The ends lost 1 base at V and 8 bases at J; junction bases unmatched: 0. CDR3 sequence (DNA): TGCGCCAGCAGCTTGACAGGGGATTCACCCCTCCACTTT. Its protein product is CASSLTGDSPLHF. Complete variable domain (other parts from reference TRBV5-1 and TRBJ1-6): KAGVTQTPRYLIKTRGQQVTLSCSPISGHRSVSWYQQTPGQGLQFLFEYFSETQRNKGNFPGRFSGRQFSNSRSEMNVSTLELGDSALYLCASSLTGDSPLHFGNGTRLTVT.

This clonotype was recorded many times. The chain recombines TRBV7-8 with TRBJ1-5; TRBD1 matches 7 bases. The V gene end was trimmed by 0 bases and the J gene end by 15 bases; junction bases not matched to a gene: 11. Germline loops: CDR1 SGHVS, CDR2 FQNEAQ. The CDR3 sequence is 14 residues long. The CDR3 DNA reads as TGTGCCAGCAGCTTAGCAAGGGGGCAGGGTCTCCGGCATTTT. This sequence encodes CASSLARGQGLRHF.

With regard to this clonotype: An end of the junction does not agree with germline; a read error may underlie this. This chain uses TRBV7-9 with TRBJ2-7; 11 bases align to TRBD2. The CDR3 has 14 residues. CDR1 and CDR2 from the germline V gene are SEHNR and FQNEAQ (reference sequence). The chain's CDR3 is CASSLAGGPDEQYF. The CDR3 region has the DNA TGTGCCAGCAGTTTAGCGGGAGGGCCGGACGAGCAGTACTTC.

This clonotype was counted many times. The chain carries TRBV5-1 and TRBJ2-7; 7 positions match TRBD2. Germline V gene lookup returns CDR1 SGHRS and CDR2 YFSETQ. The CDR3 consists of 16 residues. After removal of 4 bases from V and 3 bases from J, the junction contained 13 bases not matched to a gene. As DNA, the CDR3 is TGCGCCAGCAGCCTGCGGGGTCTAGCGGAGGGCTACGAGCAGTACTTC. Residues: CASSLRGLAEGYEQYF.

This clonotype was observed at least ten times. The chain joins TRBV20-1 to TRBJ2-3, with D possibly matching TRBD2 (5 bases). CDR1 and CDR2 (germline): DFQATT, SNEGSKA (reference sequence). The CDR3 totals 14 residues. V was shortened by 5 bases and J by 2 bases, with 14 bases between the two germline ends. The chain's CDR3 is CSAFDQGLTDTQYF. The CDR3 DNA reads as TGCAGTGCTTTTGACCAAGGACTCACAGATACGCAGTATTTT.

This clonotype was seen once. One junction end disagrees with the germline gene, perhaps due to a read error. The rearrangement uses TRBV2 and TRBJ2-2; TRBD2 agrees at 8 bases. CDR1 is SNHLY, CDR2 FYNNEI, per germline. The length of the CDR3 is 13 residues. The CDR3 DNA reads as TGTGCCAGCAGTGAGGACTTGACGCGGGAGGTGTTTTTT. Translation gives CASSEDLTREVFF.

This clonotype was counted ten times or more. The J gene is TRBJ2-7, the V gene TRBV10-2; 10 nucleotides match TRBD1. Germline values: CDR1 WSHSY, CDR2 SAAADI. The length of the CDR3 is 14 residues. V dropped 6 bases and J dropped 13; count of bases not matched to a gene: 15. CDR3 region: CASRMGGQGLTPYF. The CDR3 DNA is TGCGCCAGCAGGATGGGGGGACAGGGGCTTACCCCCTACTTC.

The chain employs TRBV6-6 and TRBJ1-5; 7 bases agree with TRBD1. This CDR3 has 14 residues. The V gene end was trimmed by 5 bases and the J gene end by 2 bases; junction bases not matched to a gene: 3. Germline V gives CDR1 MNHNY, CDR2 SVGAGI (reference sequence). Here the CDR3 DNA reads TGTGCCAGCAGTACCGACAGGGGCAATCAGCCCCAGCATTTT. It translates to CASSTDRGNQPQHF.

This clonotype was detected many times. The chain links TRBV5-1 to TRBJ2-7, with unresolved D. Trimming took off 1 base at V and 2 bases at J, with 13 bases between the two ends. CDR1 and CDR2 (germline): SGHRS, YFSETQ. This CDR3 contains 15 residues. CDR3 amino acids: CASSLLAGYTYEQYF. The CDR3 DNA reads as TGCGCCAGCAGCTTGTTGGCCGGGTACACCTACGAGCAGTACTTC.

This clonotype was observed many times. This chain connects TRBV6-5 to TRBJ2-2; D might be TRBD1 or TRBD2, each matching 7 bases. From germline, CDR1 is MNHEY and CDR2 SVGAGI. This CDR3 comprises 14 residues. Deletions cut 2 bases from V and 8 bases from J, with 12 bases between. The CDR3 loop is CASSYGTAGGELFF. The CDR3 DNA sequence: TGTGCCAGCAGTTACGGGACAGCGGGGGGGGAGCTGTTTTTT.

This clonotype was recorded at least ten times. CDR3 DNA: TGTGCCAGCAGTGAAGCGGGGGTTGGCACAGATACGCAGTATTTT. Its protein is CASSEAGVGTDTQYF. V is TRBV2 and J is TRBJ2-3; perhaps D is TRBD1 or TRBD2 (5 bases each). The germline V gene encodes CDR1 SNHLY and CDR2 FYNNEI. The CDR3 consists of 15 residues. V lost 0 bases to trimming and J lost 1 base, with 8 bases between them.